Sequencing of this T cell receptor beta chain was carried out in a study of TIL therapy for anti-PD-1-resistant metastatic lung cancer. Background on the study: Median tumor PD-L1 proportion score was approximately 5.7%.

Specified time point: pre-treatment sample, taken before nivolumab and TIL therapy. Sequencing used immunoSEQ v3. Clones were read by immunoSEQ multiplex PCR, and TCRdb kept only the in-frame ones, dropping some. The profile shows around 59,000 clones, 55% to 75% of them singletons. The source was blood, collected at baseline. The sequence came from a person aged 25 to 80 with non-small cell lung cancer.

CDR3 amino acids: CASDRGFYGYTF. The CDR3 DNA reads TGTGCCAGTGACAGGGGATTTTATGGCTACACCTTC. V gene TRBV28 combines with J gene TRBJ1-2; 8 bases align to TRBD1. The CDR3 extends over 12 amino acids. The V gene's germline CDR1 is MDHEN and CDR2 SYDVKM. The V gene end was trimmed by 9 bases and the J gene end by 5 bases; junction bases not matched to a gene: 5.